This T cell receptor (beta chain) is drawn from a study of early T cells in non-severe SARS-CoV-2 infection. The CDR3 extends over 13 amino acids. V dropped 8 bases and J dropped 7 bases, with 12 bases sitting between them. Looked up from germline, CDR1 is MRHNA and CDR2 is SNTAGT. From the 5' RACE reads, TCRdb called clonotypes with MiXCR, one entry per CDR3 protein. This sample has 25,000 to 30,000 distinct CDR3 sequences, with roughly 4.2% found just once. The clonotype was recovered from an adult who was a healthcare worker with PCR-confirmed SARS-CoV-2 infection or an uninfected control (not recorded which). V gene TRBV6-4 combines with J gene TRBJ1-6, with D unresolved. The specimen sequenced was whole blood. The CDR3 sequence: CASGRTANSPLHF. CDR3 DNA sequence: TGTGCCAGCGGGAGGACGGCGAATTCACCCCTCCACTTT.